These 26 T cell receptor beta chains share one sample of origin, sequenced in a study of blood T cell repertoires in COVID-19. Some clones are missing from TCRdb's copy, which holds only in-frame ones; the method was immunoSEQ multiplex PCR. The profile shows fewer than 600,000 clones, more than 75% of them singletons. The source material was PBMCs or T cells enriched from blood (not recorded which). Receptors originate from a middle-aged woman who had recovered from COVID-19.

The V call is TRBV18, the J call TRBJ1-3; the match to TRBD1 covers 11 bases. Germline lookup yields CDR1 KGHSH and CDR2 LQKENI. J gave up 2 bases and V 4 bases, and 4 bases lay outside the gene matches. The CDR3 sequence is 16 residues long. As DNA, the CDR3 is TGTGCCAGCTCACGCGGGACAGGGGGGACTGGAAACACCATATATTTT. This translates into CASSRGTGGTGNTIYF.

This chain connects TRBV11-2 to TRBJ2-7, with 11 bases matching TRBD1. V was pared by 1 base and J by 3 bases, with 11 bases of the junction left unmatched. Germline V gives CDR1 SGHAT, CDR2 FQNNGV. The CDR3 is made up of 18 amino acids. CDR3: CASSLVGAGTGGYYEQYF. CDR3 in DNA: TGTGCCAGCAGCTTAGTAGGGGCGGGGACAGGGGGGTACTACGAGCAGTACTTC.

Only a few counts were recorded for this clone. Given a much more abundant clone one base away, this may be a read error. This CDR3 reads CASSQDRNTEAFF. In DNA form, the CDR3 reads TGTGCCAGCAGCCAAGACAGGAACACTGAAGCTTTCTTT. The rearrangement uses TRBV3-1 (or the pseudogene TRBV3-2) and TRBJ1-1; D is ambiguous. Germline loops: CDR1 LGHDT, CDR2 YNNKEL (reference sequence). V lost 0 bases, J lost 1 base, and 3 bases lay in between. The CDR3 is made up of 13 amino acids.

The chain has TRBV3-1 (or the pseudogene TRBV3-2) and TRBJ2-7; the match to TRBD1 covers 10 bases. The CDR3 length is 14 residues. Germline CDR1 reads LGHDT; CDR2 reads YNNKEL (reference sequence). Trimming removed 0 bases from V and 9 bases from J; junction bases left unmatched: 5. CDR3 sequence reads: CASSQEGGQGLQYF. The CDR3 bases are TGTGCCAGCAGCCAAGAGGGGGGACAGGGGTTGCAGTACTTC.

In this sample, this clone turned up a few times. The CDR3 DNA reads TGTGCCAGCAGTTTAGGTGGTGGCGGGAGTAATTTCGAGCAGTACTTC. It is translated as CASSLGGGGSNFEQYF. The chain combines TRBV27 with TRBJ2-7; TRBD2 matches at 7 bases. Germline lookup yields CDR1 MNHEY and CDR2 SMNVEV (reference sequence). With V trimmed by 2 bases and J by 6 bases, 13 bases remained unmatched. The CDR3 spans 16 residues.

CDR3 nucleotides: TGTGCCAGCAGCTTGTGGGGTAGCGGCCACAATGAGCAGTTCTTC. Encoded protein: CASSLWGSGHNEQFF. The chain links TRBV5-4 to TRBJ2-1; TRBD2 might be the D (6 bases). Germline CDR1 is SGHNT and CDR2 is YYREEE (reference sequence). This CDR3 contains 15 residues. V was shortened by 1 base and J by 5 bases, with 13 bases between the two germline ends.

In DNA, the CDR3 is TGTGCCAGCAGTGCGGGTACGGGATTCGGGCCCTACAATGAGCAGTTCTTC. It specifies CASSAGTGFGPYNEQFF. The rearrangement links TRBV2 to TRBJ2-1, with a possible D match to TRBD2 (5 bases). The germline V and J ends were trimmed by 4 bases and 2 bases, with 18 bases remaining between them. This CDR3 spans 17 amino acids. Germline-derived CDR1 and CDR2 are SNHLY and FYNNEI.

The chain links TRBV6-4 to TRBJ1-1; D might be TRBD1 (5 bases). V was shortened by 9 bases and J by 0 bases, with 14 bases between the two germline ends. The V gene's germline CDR1 is MRHNA and CDR2 SNTAGT. CDR3 length: 14 residues. CDR3 residues: CASKIGALNTEAFF. As DNA, the CDR3 is TGTGCCAGTAAGATTGGGGCGCTGAACACTGAAGCTTTCTTT.

This clone was detected once. This chain connects TRBV10-1 to TRBJ2-2, with 8 bases that match TRBD1. Looked up from germline, CDR1 is WNHNN and CDR2 is SYGVQD (reference sequence). The CDR3 runs to 15 residues. V was pared by 4 bases and J by 3 bases, with 4 bases of the junction left unmatched. CDR3 amino acids: CASSVGQGDTGELFF. In nucleotides, the CDR3 is TGCGCCAGCAGTGTAGGACAGGGAGACACCGGGGAGCTGTTTTTT.

The rearrangement joins TRBV10-3 to TRBJ2-3; TRBD2 aligns across 8 bases. Germline CDR1 reads ENHRY; CDR2 reads SYGVKD. This CDR3 is built from 20 residues. V trimming: 0 bases; J trimming: 2 bases; junction bases outside the gene matches: 16. CDR3 sequence: CAISESGGLEAGGPTDTQYF. CDR3 DNA sequence: TGTGCCATCAGTGAGTCCGGGGGCTTAGAGGCGGGAGGCCCCACAGATACGCAGTATTTT.

The chain couples TRBV19 to TRBJ2-1; 7 bases align to TRBD1. The CDR3 is 13 amino acids. Germline trimming cut 6 bases from V and 6 bases from J; bases unmatched to any gene: 5. Per the germline V gene, CDR1 is LNHDA and CDR2 is SQIVND (reference sequence). CDR3 sequence reads: CASSRQGINEQFF. CDR3 nucleotides: TGTGCCAGTAGCCGACAGGGAATCAATGAGCAGTTCTTC.

The chain employs TRBV4-1 and TRBJ2-7; D not resolved. Trimming removed 2 bases at V and 4 bases at J, with 9 bases between. The CDR3 extends over 13 amino acids. The germline V gene has CDR1 MGHRA and CDR2 YSYEKL. For the CDR3, the DNA is TGCGCCAGCAGCCAATGGCACCCGTACGAGCAGTACTTC. This codes for CASSQWHPYEQYF.

This clone appeared once. This chain links TRBV29-1 with TRBJ1-4, with a weak D call TRBD1 (5 bases). Germline CDR1 is SQVTM and CDR2 is ANQGSEA. Trimming removed 6 bases at V and 5 bases at J, with 13 bases between. This CDR3 contains 13 residues. This CDR3 is CSVDLDRNEKLFF. The DNA for the CDR3 is TGCAGCGTCGACCTCGACAGAAATGAAAAACTGTTTTTT.

CDR3 amino acids: CASSLLAGSGELFF. In nucleotides, the CDR3 is TGCGCCAGCAGCTTGTTGGCGGGCTCCGGGGAGCTGTTTTTT. This rearrangement joins TRBV5-1 to TRBJ2-2; a possible D gene is TRBD2 (5 bases). The CDR3 length is 14 residues. Trimming stripped 1 base from V and 6 bases from J, with 10 bases between. CDR1 is SGHRS and CDR2 is YFSETQ in the germline V gene.

The chain combines TRBV14 with TRBJ2-5, with 7 bases that match TRBD1. The CDR3 extends over 13 amino acids. The V and J ends lost 4 bases and 4 bases, in that order; junction bases with no gene match: 3. The germline V gene encodes CDR1 SGHDN and CDR2 FVKESK. CDR3 loop: CASSPRTGETQYF. The CDR3 DNA follows: TGTGCCAGCAGCCCGCGGACAGGAGAGACCCAGTACTTC.

The chain joins TRBV27 to TRBJ1-5, with D unclear. V lost 2 bases and J lost 5, with 10 bases in between. The CDR3 has 14 residues. The germline CDR1 and CDR2 sequences are MNHEY and SMNVEV (reference sequence). Written as DNA, the CDR3 is TGTGCCAGCAGTTTAACTGGGAGGCATCAGCCCCAGCATTTT. This codes for CASSLTGRHQPQHF.

The chain has TRBV13 and TRBJ1-1; 7 positions agree with TRBD1. V lost 5 bases, J lost 5 bases, and 5 bases stayed unmatched. CDR1 is PRHDT and CDR2 is FYEKMQ in the germline V gene (reference sequence). The CDR3 is made up of 13 amino acids. The CDR3 DNA is TGTGCCAGCAGCCCCGACAGGGAAACTGAAGCTTTCTTT. Protein: CASSPDRETEAFF.

V usage is TRBV30 and J usage is TRBJ2-5; D is unclear. Between the trimmed V and J ends, which lost 0 bases and 2 bases, there was a span of 22 bases. The CDR3 is made up of 18 amino acids. Germline CDR1 GTSNPN, CDR2 SVGIG (reference sequence). The chain's CDR3 is CAWSVYGLSSPPQETQYF. For the CDR3, the DNA is TGTGCCTGGAGTGTATATGGGCTATCTTCTCCCCCACAAGAGACCCAGTACTTC.

The chain combines TRBV9 with TRBJ2-3; 10 nucleotides agree with TRBD2. The CDR3 is 18 amino acids. Looked up from germline, CDR1 is SGDLS and CDR2 is YYNGEE. Trimming removed 4 bases from V and 2 bases from J; junction bases left unmatched: 13. The CDR3 DNA is TGTGCCAGCAGCCCGAACCCTAGCGGGGGATGGTCCACAGATACGCAGTATTTT. This translates into CASSPNPSGGWSTDTQYF.

In this sample, this clone turned up once. V and J are TRBV3-1 (or the pseudogene TRBV3-2) and TRBJ2-1; the match to TRBD1 covers 7 bases. CDR1 LGHDT and CDR2 YNNKEL come from the germline V gene (reference sequence). The CDR3 is 15 residues long. The trim removed 1 base at V and 2 bases at J, leaving 2 bases unmatched. Written as DNA, the CDR3 is TGTGCCAGCAGCCAAGGACAGGGTGCCTACAATGAGCAGTTCTTC. This gives the protein CASSQGQGAYNEQFF.

This rearrangement joins TRBV11-2 to TRBJ2-7, with 8 nucleotides matching TRBD2. The length of the CDR3 is 15 residues. After removal of 1 base from V and 3 bases from J, the junction contained 5 bases not matched to a gene. The germline V gene encodes CDR1 SGHAT and CDR2 FQNNGV. For the CDR3, the DNA is TGTGCCAGCAGCTTAGGAGTACTAGCGGTCTACGAGCAGTACTTC. This gives the protein CASSLGVLAVYEQYF.

This rearrangement joins TRBV5-4 to TRBJ2-7, with 7 positions matching TRBD1. Germline loops: CDR1 SGHNT, CDR2 YYREEE (reference sequence). J was trimmed by 2 bases and V by 0 bases; bases with no gene match: 5. The CDR3 length is 15 residues. The CDR3 region is CASSLDPGQPYEQYF. CDR3 sequence (DNA): TGTGCCAGCAGCTTGGACCCGGGACAGCCCTACGAGCAGTACTTC.

The chain uses TRBV2 and TRBJ1-4; D is ambiguous. Germline CDR1 reads SNHLY; CDR2 reads FYNNEI. The CDR3 spans 14 residues. The V end lost 3 bases, the J end lost 8 bases, and 13 bases lay between the germline ends. CDR3 sequence (DNA): TGTGCCAGCAGTGACGTCACCGACGGGGAAAAACTGTTTTTT. Translated: CASSDVTDGEKLFF.

This clone has only one observation. The V call is TRBV3-1 (or the pseudogene TRBV3-2), the J call TRBJ2-7; 8 bases map to TRBD2. The CDR3 is made up of 16 amino acids. V lost 2 bases, J lost 1 base, and 7 bases stayed unmatched. From germline, CDR1 is LGHDT and CDR2 YNNKEL (reference sequence). The DNA for the CDR3 is TGTGCCAGCAGCCAATTTACGGGGGGGTCTTCCTACGAGCAGTACTTC. The encoded protein is CASSQFTGGSSYEQYF.

This chain joins TRBV24-1 and TRBJ1-2; no definite D call. CDR1 and CDR2 (germline): KGHDR, SFDVKD. The CDR3 is 12 residues long. The V end was cut by 4 bases, the J end by 6 bases, with 8 bases between. Here the CDR3 reads CATSDTRDGYTF. As DNA, the CDR3 is TGTGCCACCAGTGACACACGTGATGGCTACACCTTC.

The rearrangement links TRBV27 to TRBJ2-2; D possibly corresponds to TRBD2 (6 bases). In germline, CDR1 is MNHEY, CDR2 SMNVEV (reference sequence). The CDR3 has 15 residues. V was pared by 3 bases and J by 5 bases, with 13 bases between. CDR3 in DNA: TGTGCCAGCAGTTTTGTCGGGAGAGGGACCGGGGAGCTGTTTTTT. It translates to CASSFVGRGTGELFF.